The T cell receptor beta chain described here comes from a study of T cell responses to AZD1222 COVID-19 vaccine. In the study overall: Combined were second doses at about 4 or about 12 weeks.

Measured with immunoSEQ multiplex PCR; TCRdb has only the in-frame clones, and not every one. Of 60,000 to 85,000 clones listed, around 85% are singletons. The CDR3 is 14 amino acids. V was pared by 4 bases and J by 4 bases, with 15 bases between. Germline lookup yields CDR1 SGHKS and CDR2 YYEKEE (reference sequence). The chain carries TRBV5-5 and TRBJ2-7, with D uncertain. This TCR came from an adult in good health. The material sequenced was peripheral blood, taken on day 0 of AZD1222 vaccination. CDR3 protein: CASSPAPIRYEQYF. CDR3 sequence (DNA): TGTGCCAGCAGCCCGGCCCCAATTCGATACGAGCAGTACTTC.